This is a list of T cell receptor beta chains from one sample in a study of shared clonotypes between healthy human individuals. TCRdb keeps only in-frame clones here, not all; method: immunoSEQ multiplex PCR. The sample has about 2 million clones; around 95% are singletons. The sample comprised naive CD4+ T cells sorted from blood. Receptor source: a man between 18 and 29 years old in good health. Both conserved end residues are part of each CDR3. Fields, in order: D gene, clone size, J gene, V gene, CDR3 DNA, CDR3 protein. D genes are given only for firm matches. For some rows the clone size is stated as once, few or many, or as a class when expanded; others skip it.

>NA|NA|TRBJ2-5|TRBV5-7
TGTGCCAGCAGCTTGTTGTTGTGCAGGGCGTCCCAAGAGACCCAGTACTTC
CASSLLLCRASQETQYF
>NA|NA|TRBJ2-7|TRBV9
TGTGCCAGCAGCGTAGAGAAGCCGCCGACCGATACCTACGAGCAGTACTTC
CASSVEKPPTDTYEQYF
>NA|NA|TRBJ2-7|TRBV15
TGTGCCACCAGCAGAGATCCGGGGTACGAGCAGTACTTC
CATSRDPGYEQYF
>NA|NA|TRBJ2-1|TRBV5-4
TGTGCCAGCAGCTTATCGGGTAGCTCCTACAATGAGCAGTTCTTC
CASSLSGSSYNEQFF
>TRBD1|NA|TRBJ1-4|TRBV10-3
TGTGCCATCAAGAACTCCGGGACAGGGGGTGAAAAACTGTTTTTT
CAIKNSGTGGEKLFF
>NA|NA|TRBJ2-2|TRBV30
TGTGCCTGGAGCGGGACAACCACCGGGGAGCTGTTTTTT
CAWSGTTTGELFF
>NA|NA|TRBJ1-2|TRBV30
TGTGCCTGGAGCAAGGGGGATAACTATGGCTACACCTTC
CAWSKGDNYGYTF
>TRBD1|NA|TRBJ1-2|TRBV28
TGTGCCAGCAGTTTCACAGGGGTCCATGGCTACACCTTC
CASSFTGVHGYTF
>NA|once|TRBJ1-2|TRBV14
TGTGCCAGCAGCCACCTTCCGGGAAAGGGAGCGAATGGCTACACCTTC
CASSHLPGKGANGYTF
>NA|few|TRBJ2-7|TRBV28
TGTGCCAGCAGTTTTTCAAAGTCCTACGAGCAGTACTTC
CASSFSKSYEQYF
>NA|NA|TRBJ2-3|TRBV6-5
TGTGCCAGCAGTTACCCCCCAGATACGCAGTATTTT
CASSYPPDTQYF
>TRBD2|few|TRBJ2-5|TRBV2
TGTGCCAGCAGTGGACTAGCGGGAGCCCAAGAGACCCAGTACTTC
CASSGLAGAQETQYF
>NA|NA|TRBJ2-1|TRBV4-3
TGCGCCAGCAGCCTTAGCCCGGGGACGGATTATGAGCAGTTCTTC
CASSLSPGTDYEQFF
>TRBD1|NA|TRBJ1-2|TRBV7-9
TGTGCCAGCAGCCCCGTACCGGGACAGGGTGACTATGGCTACACCTTC
CASSPVPGQGDYGYTF
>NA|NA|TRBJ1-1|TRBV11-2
TGTGCCAGCAGCCGTGACAGCAGTTTTGAAGCTTTCTTT
CASSRDSSFEAFF
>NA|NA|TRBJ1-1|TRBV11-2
TGTGCCAGCAGCTTACGTGCAGGGAGTAACACTGAAGCTTTCTTT
CASSLRAGSNTEAFF
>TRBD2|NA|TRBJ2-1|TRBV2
TGTGCCAGCAGTCAACCGGGACTAGCGGTGAACAATGAGCAGTTCTTC
CASSQPGLAVNNEQFF
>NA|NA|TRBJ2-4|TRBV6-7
TGTGCCAGCAGAACTCGGACGGACTGGCAGAAAAACATTCAGTACTTC
CASRTRTDWQKNIQYF
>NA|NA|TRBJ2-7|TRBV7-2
TGTGCCAGCAGCGTCGGGCTGGCGGGTGTGGGTGAGCAGTACTTC
CASSVGLAGVGEQYF
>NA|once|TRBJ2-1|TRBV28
TGTGCCAGCTCGGAATTGTCGTCCTACAATGAGCAGTTCTTC
CASSELSSYNEQFF
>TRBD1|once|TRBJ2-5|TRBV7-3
TGTGCCAGCAGCTGGGGACAGGGTTTCACCCAGTACTTC
CASSWGQGFTQYF
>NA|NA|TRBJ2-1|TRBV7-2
TGTGCCACCAAAGTTTTGGTAAATGAGCAGTTCTTC
CATKVLVNEQFF
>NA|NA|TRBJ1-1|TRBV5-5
TGTGCCAGCAGCTTCGAACGGTACACTGAAGCTTTCTTT
CASSFERYTEAFF
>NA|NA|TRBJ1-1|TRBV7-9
TGTGCCAGCAGCTTAGCGGGATTCTTGGGCACTGAAGCTTTCTTT
CASSLAGFLGTEAFF
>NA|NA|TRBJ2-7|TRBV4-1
TGCGCCAGCAGCACCCATGACAGGACCTACGAGCAGTACTTC
CASSTHDRTYEQYF
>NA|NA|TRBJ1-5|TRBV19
TGTGCCAGTAGTATCAGGAGGGGTGGCAATCAGCCCCAGCATTTT
CASSIRRGGNQPQHF
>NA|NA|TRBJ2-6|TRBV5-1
TGCGCCAGCAGCTCTCGACAGGCCTTCTCTGGGGCCAACGTCCTGACTTTC
CASSSRQAFSGANVLTF
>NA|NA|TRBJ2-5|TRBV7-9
TGTGCCAGCAGCTTAGGTTTGGGGATTTCCCAAGAGACCCAGTACTTC
CASSLGLGISQETQYF
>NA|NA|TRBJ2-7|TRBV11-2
TGTGCCAGCAGCTTAGGTGACGGTGGGCCTTTCGAGCAGTACTTC
CASSLGDGGPFEQYF
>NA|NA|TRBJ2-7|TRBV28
TGTGCCAGCAGTAACAGAACCCCCTACGAGCAGTACTTC
CASSNRTPYEQYF
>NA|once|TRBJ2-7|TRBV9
TGTGCCAGCAGCGTGGACCCCAAAAGCTACGAGCAGTACTTC
CASSVDPKSYEQYF
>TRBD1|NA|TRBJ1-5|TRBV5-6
TGTGCCAGCAGCTTAGGACAGGTTTTGGAACAGCCCCAGCATTTT
CASSLGQVLEQPQHF
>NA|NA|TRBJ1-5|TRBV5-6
TGTGCCAGCAGCTTGGAGGGGACAAACGAGCAGCCCCAGCATTTT
CASSLEGTNEQPQHF
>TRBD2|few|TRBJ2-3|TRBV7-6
TGTGCCAGCAGCCACGGGAGAGGCGGGAGAGGCACAGATACGCAGTATTTT
CASSHGRGGRGTDTQYF
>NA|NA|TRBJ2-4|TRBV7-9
TGTGCCAGCAGCTTTGCAGGCAAAAACATTCAGTACTTC
CASSFAGKNIQYF